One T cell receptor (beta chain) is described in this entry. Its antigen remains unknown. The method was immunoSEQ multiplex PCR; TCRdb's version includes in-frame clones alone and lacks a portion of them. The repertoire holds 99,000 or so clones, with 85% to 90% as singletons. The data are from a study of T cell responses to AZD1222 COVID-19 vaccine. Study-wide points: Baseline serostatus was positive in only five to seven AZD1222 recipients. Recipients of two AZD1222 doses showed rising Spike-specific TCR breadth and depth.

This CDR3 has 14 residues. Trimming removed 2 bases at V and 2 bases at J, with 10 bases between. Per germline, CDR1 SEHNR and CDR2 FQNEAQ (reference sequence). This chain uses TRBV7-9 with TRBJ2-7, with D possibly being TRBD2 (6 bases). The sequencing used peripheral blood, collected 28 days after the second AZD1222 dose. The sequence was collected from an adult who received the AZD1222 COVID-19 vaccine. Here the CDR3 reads CASSLSLAPYEQYF. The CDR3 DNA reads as TGTGCCAGCAGCTTAAGTCTAGCGCCCTACGAGCAGTACTTC. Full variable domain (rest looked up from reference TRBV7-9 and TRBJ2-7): DTGVSQNPRHKITKRGQNVTFRCDPISEHNRLYWYRQTLGQGPEFLTYFQNEAQLEKSRLLSDRFSAERPKGSFSTLEIQRTEQGDSAMYLCASSLSLAPYEQYFGPGTRLTVT.